Below are 22 T cell receptor beta chains sequenced from a single sample in a study of T cell responses to AZD1222 COVID-19 vaccine. The table came from immunoSEQ multiplex PCR; TCRdb's copy has only in-frame clones and leaves some out. The table shows 120,000 or so clones, with 85% to 90% occurring only once. Sequenced material: peripheral blood, taken on day 0 of AZD1222 vaccination. These receptors all come from an adult in good health.

CDR3 in DNA: TGCGCCAGCAGCCGCCCAGAGATGGGACACCCAAGGGAAGCTTTCTTT. This codes for CASSRPEMGHPREAFF. V gene TRBV5-1 combines with J gene TRBJ1-1; perhaps TRBD1 as D (6 bases). The V end was cut by 4 bases, the J end by 8 bases, with 24 bases between. Germline values: CDR1 SGHRS, CDR2 YFSETQ. The CDR3 has 16 residues.

This clone showed up just once. This chain connects TRBV19 to TRBJ2-3; 10 nucleotides align to TRBD2. This CDR3 contains 14 residues. After removal of 4 bases from V and 7 bases from J, the junction contained 5 bases not matched to a gene. Looked up from germline, CDR1 is LNHDA and CDR2 is SQIVND (reference sequence). The CDR3 loop reads CASSNSGGANTQYF. The CDR3 DNA reads as TGTGCCAGTAGTAACAGCGGGGGGGCGAATACGCAGTATTTT.

V gene TRBV7-2 combines with J gene TRBJ2-3; 7 bases line up with TRBD2. Looked up from germline, CDR1 is SGHTA and CDR2 is FQGNSA. V shed 1 base and J 4 bases; nucleotides not matched to a gene: 5. This CDR3 is built from 15 residues. CDR3 nucleotides: TGTGCCAGCAGCTTAGTTGGGGGAGGGGCAGATACGCAGTATTTT. Its protein product is CASSLVGGGADTQYF.

This clone was counted only a few times. V is TRBV12-5 and J is TRBJ1-1, with D possibly being TRBD1 (6 bases). CDR1 and CDR2 (germline): LGHNT, FRNRAP. Between the trimmed V and J ends, which lost 1 base and 6 bases, there was a span of 18 bases. The CDR3 totals 16 residues. CDR3 coding DNA: TGTGCTAGTGGTTTGGGATGGGACACCGGTTTGCCTGAAGCTTTCTTT. Its translation: CASGLGWDTGLPEAFF.

This rearrangement joins TRBV23-1 to TRBJ1-6; maybe TRBD1 (6 bases). TRBV23-1 qualifies as an ORF whose function is uncertain. V was cut by 10 bases and J by 10 bases, with 17 bases left in between. The CDR3 consists of 13 residues. The CDR3 sequence is CATTRGAGSPLHF. The CDR3 DNA reads as TGCGCCACTACAAGGGGGGCGGGCTCACCCCTCCACTTT.

This clone was picked up a small number of times. The CDR3 bases are TGTGCCAGCAGCTTAGGCCAGGGAGGGCCTGGAAACACCATATATTTT. Translating gives CASSLGQGGPGNTIYF. The chain joins TRBV7-9 to TRBJ1-3; D perhaps matches TRBD1 (5 bases). The CDR3 has 16 residues. Per the germline V gene, CDR1 is SEHNR and CDR2 is FQNEAQ (reference sequence). Deletions cut 1 base from V and 2 bases from J, with 12 bases between.

The chain links TRBV4-3 to TRBJ1-2; 8 nucleotides line up with TRBD1. V lost 1 base and J lost 1; bases outside the gene matches: 2. Germline V lookup: CDR1 LGHNA, CDR2 YSLEER. The CDR3 runs 15 residues. CDR3 nucleotide sequence: TGCGCCAGCAGCCAAGGGACAGGGAATAACTATGGCTACACCTTC. This gives the protein CASSQGTGNNYGYTF.

The rearrangement joins TRBV9 to TRBJ1-1; tentatively, D is TRBD1 (6 bases). Trimming left V 3 bases short and J 2 bases short, with 17 bases between. This CDR3 spans 16 amino acids. CDR1 is SGDLS and CDR2 is YYNGEE in the germline V gene. The CDR3 protein is CASSARDTISNTEAFF. The CDR3 coding sequence is TGTGCCAGCAGCGCCCGGGACACAATATCTAACACTGAAGCTTTCTTT.

This sequence joins TRBV4-2 and TRBJ2-1; weak D call: TRBD2 (6 bases). V was trimmed by 4 bases and J by 5 bases, leaving 18 bases between them. The CDR3 covers 16 residues. From germline, CDR1 is LGHNA and CDR2 YNFKEQ. The CDR3, as DNA: TGTGCCAGCAGCCCCAATTGGAGGGGTTTGGACAATGAGCAGTTCTTC. The encoded protein is CASSPNWRGLDNEQFF.

The chain employs TRBV7-9 and TRBJ1-1; the D is unclear. The CDR3 contains 15 residues. CDR1 and CDR2 from the germline V gene are SEHNR and FQNEAQ (reference sequence). Trimming pared 1 base from V and 4 bases from J, leaving 13 bases between. The CDR3 coding sequence is TGTGCCAGCAGCTTAGGGTCCCACGGCGCCACTGAAGCTTTCTTT. This sequence encodes CASSLGSHGATEAFF.

The rearrangement uses TRBV2 and TRBJ2-2, with 9 bases aligning to TRBD2. V shed 6 bases and J 8 bases; nucleotides not matched to a gene: 7. CDR1 is SNHLY and CDR2 is FYNNEI in the germline V gene. The CDR3 has 14 residues. CDR3 coding DNA: TGTGCCAGCAGGAGCGGGGGGCCTCAAGGGGAGCTGTTTTTT. Its translation is CASRSGGPQGELFF.

Only one count was recorded for this clone. This chain links TRBV18 with TRBJ2-2, with D perhaps TRBD2 (6 bases). The CDR3 contains 15 residues. Germline V gives CDR1 KGHSH, CDR2 LQKENI. V was trimmed by 6 bases and J by 0 bases, leaving 11 bases between them. CDR3 DNA: TGTGCCAGCTCCCGCGGGACCGCGAACACCGGGGAGCTGTTTTTT. This codes for CASSRGTANTGELFF.

This rearrangement joins TRBV9 to TRBJ2-1; the match to TRBD2 covers 10 bases. V shed 2 bases, J shed 2 bases, and the junction held 1 base outside the gene matches. Germline CDR1 and CDR2: SGDLS and YYNGEE. The CDR3 spans 15 residues. For the CDR3, the DNA is TGTGCCAGCAGCGTTGGACTAGCGGCCTACAATGAGCAGTTCTTC. As protein: CASSVGLAAYNEQFF.

The chain recombines TRBV6-5 with TRBJ2-3; a possible D gene is TRBD1 (5 bases). CDR1 and CDR2 (germline): MNHEY, SVGAGI. This CDR3 region has 15 residues. V lost 2 bases and J 4 bases, leaving 13 bases between the germline ends. The CDR3 nucleotides are TGTGCCAGCAGTTACGGGTATGGGGCCGCAGATACGCAGTATTTT. Its translation: CASSYGYGAADTQYF.

The chain uses TRBV19 and TRBJ2-1; TRBD1 is a possible D gene (7 bases). This CDR3 is 14 amino acids long. The V gene's germline CDR1 is LNHDA and CDR2 SQIVND (reference sequence). Deletions cut 4 bases from V and 12 bases from J, with 19 bases between. The CDR3 DNA reads TGTGCCAGTAGTACCCCGTGGCAGGGGGGCACGCAGTTCTTC. Translation: CASSTPWQGGTQFF.

The chain recombines TRBV7-2 with TRBJ1-2; the D gene is possibly TRBD1 (6 bases). Germline CDR1 SGHTA, CDR2 FQGNSA. V lost 4 bases and J lost 2, with 14 bases in between. The CDR3 consists of 15 residues. The CDR3 sequence is CASSSPGAGNYGYTF. CDR3 coding DNA: TGTGCCAGCAGCTCCCCAGGGGCAGGGAACTATGGCTACACCTTC. Supplemented by reference TRBV7-2 and TRBJ1-2, the full variable domain reads GAGVSQSPSNKVTEKGKDVELRCDPISGHTALYWYRQSLGQGLEFLIYFQGNSAPDKSGLPSDRFSAERTGGSVSTLTIQRTQQEDSAVYLCASSSPGAGNYGYTFGSGTRLTVV.

This clone was picked up one time. The chain is built from TRBV29-1 and TRBJ1-5; D is unresolved. Germline CDR1 and CDR2: SQVTM and ANQGSEA. V was pared by 5 bases and J by 4 bases, with 12 bases between. CDR3 length equals 13 residues. CDR3 DNA sequence: TGCAGCGTTCGGCTGCTACCTAATCAGCCCCAGCATTTT. It specifies CSVRLLPNQPQHF.

V gene TRBV11-3 combines with J gene TRBJ2-2; TRBD1 matches at 8 bases. The CDR3 has 13 amino acids. Germline CDR1 is SGHNT and CDR2 is YENEEA. After removal of 7 bases from V and 7 bases from J, the junction contained 5 bases not matched to a gene. The CDR3 protein is CASMDRAGGELFF. CDR3 nucleotides: TGTGCCAGCATGGACAGGGCGGGCGGGGAGCTGTTTTTT.

The chain is built from TRBV6-1 and TRBJ1-2, with D maybe TRBD1 (6 bases). The germline gives CDR1 MNHNS, CDR2 SASEGT. The CDR3 has 15 amino acids. Trimming shortened V by 2 bases and J by 3 bases, and 13 bases separated the two germline ends. CDR3 protein: CASSELGGTDYGYTF. CDR3 DNA: TGTGCCAGCAGTGAACTTGGGGGCACAGACTATGGCTACACCTTC.

This sequence joins TRBV9 and TRBJ2-3; D may be TRBD1 or TRBD2 (5 bases each). CDR1 and CDR2 from the germline V gene are SGDLS and YYNGEE. V lost 0 bases and J lost 1, with 9 bases in between. CDR3 length equals 15 residues. The CDR3 DNA reads as TGTGCCAGCAGCGTAGTGGGGACCGGCACAGATACGCAGTATTTT. Its protein product is CASSVVGTGTDTQYF.

The table lists this clone with a few counts. Other DNA sequences in the same sample also yield this CDR3. The gene calls are TRBV12-5 and TRBJ2-6, with 9 bases lining up with TRBD2. The CDR3 extends over 15 amino acids. In germline, CDR1 is LGHNT, CDR2 FRNRAP. J was trimmed by 4 bases and V by 11 bases; bases with no gene match: 9. The CDR3 bases are TGTGCTCGGGGGGCGGGGGGGACGGGGGCCAACGTCCTGACTTTC. This sequence encodes CARGAGGTGANVLTF.

This clone was picked up one time. The rearrangement uses TRBV5-1 and TRBJ2-2, with a possible D match to TRBD1 (6 bases). The V and J ends lost 4 bases and 1 base respectively, with 14 bases between them. The CDR3 contains 16 residues. In germline, CDR1 is SGHRS, CDR2 YFSETQ. CDR3 in amino acids: CASSRIQDRNTGELFF. For the CDR3, the DNA is TGCGCCAGCAGCCGGATACAGGACAGGAACACCGGGGAGCTGTTTTTT.